This T cell receptor beta chain was sequenced for a study of CD8 T cells in Susac syndrome. For the study at large: When blood was collected, patients with Susac syndrome were therapy-naive, were taking corticosteroids, or were receiving intravenous immunoglobulin alone.

This CDR3 comprises 14 residues. Germline V gives CDR1 SQVTM, CDR2 ANQGSEA. J was trimmed by 0 bases and V by 6 bases; bases with no gene match: 2. RNA, at 0.5 to 1 ug, was reverse transcribed with random hexamers. TCRdb reprocessed the immunoSEQ multiplex PCR reads with MiXCR, giving one entry per CDR3 protein. The sample lists 140,000 or so distinct CDR3 sequences; 95% were seen once. The authors sequenced TCR beta from blood CD8+ and CD4+ T cells. The diagnostic criteria for definite or probable disease, as recently defined, were met by the patients with Susac syndrome. A word on this clonotype: Its antigen is undetermined.

Study-level results: The CD4+ T cell repertoires of Susac syndrome were found to show no clonal expansion.

The source material was CD4+ T cells from PBMCs. V usage is TRBV29-1 and J usage is TRBJ2-2, with 9 bases lining up with TRBD1. The source is a human donor with Susac syndrome. CDR3: CSVGDRANTGELFF. Here the CDR3 DNA reads TGCAGCGTGGGGGACAGGGCGAACACCGGGGAGCTGTTTTTT.